Below are 11 T cell receptor beta chains sequenced from a single sample in a study of human T cells and chemical hapten exposure. TCRdb used MiXCR to reprocess the 5' RACE reads, holding one entry per CDR3 protein. The sample includes around 140,000 distinct CDR3 sequences, around 4% of them seen just once. Researchers extracted total RNA from unfractionated whole blood. The receptors come from a female donor in good health.

This clonotype was recorded many times. The chain couples TRBV20-1 to TRBJ2-5; tentatively, D is TRBD1 (6 bases). Germline CDR1 DFQATT, CDR2 SNEGSKA (reference sequence). The ends were cut back, 3 bases at V and 0 bases at J, with 11 bases in the middle. The CDR3 contains 14 residues. The CDR3 spells CSARSGADQETQYF. CDR3 nucleotide sequence: TGCAGTGCTAGGTCAGGGGCAGACCAAGAGACCCAGTACTTC.

Of note for this clonotype: A much more abundant neighbour one base away suggests this may be a read error. The rearrangement links TRBV7-2 to TRBJ2-3, with a possible D match to TRBD2 (6 bases). Per germline, CDR1 SGHTA and CDR2 FQGNSA. This CDR3 is 15 amino acids long. V lost 5 bases and J 7 bases, leaving 19 bases between the germline ends. CDR3 protein: CASSPIAGRANTQYF. CDR3 in DNA: TGTGCCAGCAGCCCCATCGCGGGGCGGGCAAATACGCAGTATTTT.

CDR3 sequence (DNA): TGTGCCATCAGCGGGGGACGAGGGGGCGAGGGAAACACCATATATTTT. Translating it yields CAISGGRGGEGNTIYF. The V gene is TRBV10-3, the J gene TRBJ1-3, with TRBD1 matching 7 bases. V was clipped by 6 bases and J by 4 bases; unmatched bases: 12. Germline V gene data show CDR1 as ENHRY and CDR2 as SYGVKD. CDR3 length: 16 amino acids.

This clonotype was picked up many times. The chain has TRBV5-8 and TRBJ2-1, with a tentative D call TRBD2 (6 bases). Germline V CDR1 and CDR2: SGHTS, YDEGEE. V dropped 0 bases and J dropped 8 bases, with 15 bases sitting between them. This CDR3 comprises 15 residues. CDR3 DNA: TGTGCCAGCAGCTTGGGAGGAGGGTTAAGCGATGAGCAGTTCTTC. It yields the protein CASSLGGGLSDEQFF.

The table lists this clonotype with a few counts. The V gene is TRBV12-3 or TRBV12-4, the J gene TRBJ2-4; TRBD2 matches at 12 bases. The CDR3 spans 18 residues. V lost 3 bases to trimming and J lost 7 bases; unmatched junction nucleotides: 13. The CDR3 is CASSFKLSSGGVMNIQYF. CDR3 in DNA: TGTGCCAGCAGTTTCAAGCTGTCTAGCGGGGGGGTGATGAACATTCAGTACTTC.

V is TRBV2 and J is TRBJ1-3; a possible D gene is TRBD1 (6 bases). Germline CDR1 reads SNHLY; CDR2 reads FYNNEI. The CDR3 has 16 amino acids. V lost 2 bases and J lost 0, with 11 bases in between. The CDR3 reads CASSELYRDSGNTIYF. The CDR3 nucleotides read TGTGCCAGCAGTGAATTGTACAGGGACTCTGGAAACACCATATATTTT. Based on the CDR3 plus reference TRBV2 and TRBJ1-3, the full variable domain is EPEVTQTPSHQVTQMGQEVILRCVPISNHLYFYWYRQILGQKVEFLVSFYNNEISEKSEIFDDQFSVERPDGSNFTLKIRSTKLEDSAMYFCASSELYRDSGNTIYFGEGSWLTVV.

This clonotype was detected only a few times. The chain recombines TRBV14 with TRBJ2-3; TRBD1 aligns across 11 bases. From germline, CDR1 is SGHDN and CDR2 FVKESK. The V gene end was trimmed by 4 bases and the J gene end by 2 bases; junction bases not matched to a gene: 2. CDR3 size: 15 residues. Here the CDR3 reads CASSRDRGNTDTQYF. CDR3 nucleotides: TGTGCCAGCAGCCGGGACAGGGGGAACACAGATACGCAGTATTTT.

This clonotype was detected a few times. This chain's CDR3 is CASRPSPGHIRTGELFF. DNA of the CDR3: TGCGCCAGCAGACCCTCACCGGGACACATACGAACCGGGGAGCTGTTTTTT. The chain joins TRBV5-1 to TRBJ2-2, with a weak D call TRBD1 (6 bases). Germline V gene lookup returns CDR1 SGHRS and CDR2 YFSETQ. This CDR3 is 17 amino acids long. The V and J ends lost 5 bases and 5 bases respectively, with 22 bases between them.

There are many counts of this clonotype. The chain is built from TRBV12-3 or TRBV12-4 and TRBJ1-2, with TRBD1 identical over 8 bases. This CDR3 spans 13 amino acids. With V trimmed by 6 bases and J by 4 bases, 4 bases remained unmatched. DNA of the CDR3: TGTGCCAGCAGCCAGACAGGGGTCTATGGCTACACCTTC. Amino acid sequence: CASSQTGVYGYTF.

This clonotype was found many times. V gene TRBV7-2 combines with J gene TRBJ2-4; TRBD1 might be the D (6 bases). Germline CDR1 reads SGHTA; CDR2 reads FQGNSA. The CDR3 spans 14 residues. The ends were cut back, 0 bases at V and 6 bases at J, with 9 bases in the middle. As DNA, the CDR3 is TGTGCCAGCAGCTTAGCCGGCAGGGGAAACATTCAGTACTTC. It yields the protein CASSLAGRGNIQYF.

Ten or more counts support this clonotype. This rearrangement joins TRBV7-2 to TRBJ2-3; 7 bases fit TRBD2. CDR1 and CDR2 (germline): SGHTA, FQGNSA. With V trimmed by 4 bases and J by 1 base, 5 bases remained unmatched. The CDR3 is made up of 15 amino acids. DNA of the CDR3: TGTGCCAGCAGCTCCGCCCGGGGGGGCACAGATACGCAGTATTTT. Translating gives CASSSARGGTDTQYF.